The 31 T cell receptor beta chains below come from one sample, sequenced in a study of cytomegalovirus exposure and HLA in healthy donors. PCR involved 60 Vbeta and 13 Jbeta primers. Measured with immunoSEQ multiplex PCR; TCRdb has only the in-frame clones, and not every one. The sample includes 60,000 to 70,000 clones, 65% to 80% of them seen just once. The sequencing input was PBMCs. These TCRs come from a woman between 25 and 40 years old in good health and CMV-seronegative.

The chain recombines TRBV7-3 with TRBJ1-1; TRBD1 aligns across 8 bases. J was trimmed by 2 bases and V by 1 base; bases with no gene match: 6. This CDR3 has 16 amino acids. The germline V gene encodes CDR1 SGHTA and CDR2 FQGTGA. The DNA for the CDR3 is TGTGCCAGCAGCTTAAAGGAGGGGACAGGAAACACTGAAGCTTTCTTT. Its translation is CASSLKEGTGNTEAFF.

The chain carries TRBV4-1 and TRBJ2-1; possible D gene TRBD2, 5 bases. CDR3 size: 18 residues. The germline V gene has CDR1 MGHRA and CDR2 YSYEKL. V gave up 5 bases and J gave up 9 bases, with 29 bases separating them. This chain's CDR3 is CASSGRAIIDNTRGEQFF. In DNA, the CDR3 is TGCGCCAGCAGCGGCCGGGCGATTATAGACAACACTAGAGGTGAGCAGTTCTTC.

This chain joins TRBV28 and TRBJ1-1; maybe TRBD1 (5 bases). V was clipped by 7 bases and J by 5 bases, with 14 bases between them. Germline values: CDR1 MDHEN, CDR2 SYDVKM. The CDR3 is made up of 13 amino acids. For the CDR3, the DNA is TGTGCCAGCATACCCAGGGTGGGGACTGAAGCTTTCTTT. It encodes CASIPRVGTEAFF. Together with reference TRBV28 and TRBJ1-1, the CDR3 gives the full variable domain: DVKVTQSSRYLVKRTGEKVFLECVQDMDHENMFWYRQDPGLGLRLIYFSYDVKMKEKGDIPEGYSVSREKKERFSLILESASTNQTSMYLCASIPRVGTEAFFGQGTRLTVV.

The chain combines TRBV5-1 with TRBJ2-3, with D perhaps TRBD2 (6 bases). The CDR3 extends over 14 amino acids. The germline V gene has CDR1 SGHRS and CDR2 YFSETQ. Trimming took 9 bases from V and 2 from J, leaving 16 bases between them. CDR3 region: CATTRGGDTDTQYF. The CDR3 DNA sequence: TGCGCCACCACCAGAGGCGGGGACACAGATACGCAGTATTTT.

The V gene is TRBV6-1, the J gene TRBJ1-3, with TRBD1 matching 7 bases. V lost 3 bases, J lost 0 bases, and 2 bases stayed unmatched. Germline V gene data show CDR1 as MNHNS and CDR2 as SASEGT. The CDR3 is 15 residues long. The DNA of the CDR3 is TGTGCCAGCAGTGACGGGACAGCCTCTGGAAACACCATATATTTT. Translation gives CASSDGTASGNTIYF.

The chain links TRBV7-2 to TRBJ2-5, with 9 bases matching TRBD1. Per germline, CDR1 SGHTA and CDR2 FQGNSA. The CDR3 sequence is 13 residues long. V gave up 11 bases and J gave up 4 bases; unmatched junction bases: 8. CDR3 DNA: TGTGCCGGGGGACAGGGAATCGGAGAGACCCAGTACTTC. Protein product: CAGGQGIGETQYF.

This chain links TRBV2 with TRBJ2-3; 13 bases are shared with TRBD2. Germline V CDR1 and CDR2: SNHLY, FYNNEI. The CDR3 contains 11 residues. V shed 5 bases, J shed 14 bases, and the junction held 1 base outside the gene matches. CDR3 region: CASSTSGRAYF. The DNA for the CDR3 is TGTGCCAGCAGTACTAGCGGGAGGGCGTATTTT. Complete variable domain (other parts from reference TRBV2 and TRBJ2-3): EPEVTQTPSHQVTQMGQEVILRCVPISNHLYFYWYRQILGQKVEFLVSFYNNEISEKSEIFDDQFSVERPDGSNFTLKIRSTKLEDSAMYFCASSTSGRAYFGPGTRLTVL.

This clone appeared a single time. The rearrangement joins TRBV5-6 to TRBJ1-5; 7 nucleotides match TRBD1. The V segment lost 1 base and the J segment 1 base; nucleotides outside the gene matches: 2. CDR1 is SGHDT and CDR2 is YYEEEE in the germline V gene. This CDR3 contains 15 residues. CDR3: CASSLTGVSNQPQHF. CDR3 bases: TGTGCCAGCAGCTTGACAGGGGTAAGCAATCAGCCCCAGCATTTT.

DNA for the CDR3: TGTGCCAGCAGCCAAGTCTGGGTTCAGGCCTACGAGCAGTACTTC. Translated: CASSQVWVQAYEQYF. The chain uses TRBV14 and TRBJ2-7; D gene unclear. CDR1 SGHDN and CDR2 FVKESK come from the germline V gene. V dropped 1 base and J dropped 2 bases, with 12 bases sitting between them. This CDR3 region has 15 residues.

The chain combines TRBV6-1 with TRBJ2-2, with a possible D match to TRBD1 (5 bases). The V end lost 7 bases, the J end lost 4 bases, and 13 bases lay between the germline ends. CDR1 is MNHNS, CDR2 SASEGT, per germline. CDR3 length equals 14 residues. The CDR3: CASNHGAGTGELFF. In nucleotides, the CDR3 is TGTGCCAGCAATCATGGGGCCGGCACCGGGGAGCTGTTTTTT.

The genes are TRBV11-2 and TRBJ2-2; 9 bases fit TRBD2. J gave up 4 bases and V 2 bases, and 8 bases lay outside the gene matches. The CDR3 sequence is 17 residues long. CDR1 is SGHAT and CDR2 is FQNNGV in the germline V gene. CDR3 residues: CASSLRRREGRTGELFF. CDR3 nucleotide sequence: TGTGCCAGCAGCTTAAGGAGGCGGGAGGGCCGCACCGGGGAGCTGTTTTTT.

This clone was seen more than once but under ten times. V is TRBV6-5 and J is TRBJ2-7; D not certain. The germline CDR1 and CDR2 sequences are MNHEY and SVGAGI. The CDR3 covers 13 residues. With 10 bases removed from V and 0 bases from J, the gap between germline ends came to 13 bases. CDR3: CATTNRGSYEQYF. CDR3 nucleotides: TGTGCCACTACGAACCGAGGCTCCTACGAGCAGTACTTC.

The genes are TRBV11-3 and TRBJ1-1; a possible D gene is TRBD1 (6 bases). This CDR3 comprises 17 residues. Trimming shortened V by 5 bases and J by 1 base, and 20 bases separated the two germline ends. Germline CDR1 and CDR2: SGHNT and YENEEA. The CDR3 bases are TGTGCCAGCAGCCCAAACCAACAGGGTCCGAGGAACACTGAAGCTTTCTTT. Amino acid sequence: CASSPNQQGPRNTEAFF.

The chain combines TRBV19 with TRBJ1-2; D possibly corresponds to TRBD1 (6 bases). This CDR3 comprises 12 residues. V dropped 7 bases and J dropped 8 bases, with 14 bases sitting between them. Germline V gene data show CDR1 as LNHDA and CDR2 as SQIVND (reference sequence). CDR3 sequence (DNA): TGTGCCAGTACCATGGGGGGGGGCGGCTACACCTTC. Translation: CASTMGGGGYTF.

J is TRBJ2-7 and V is TRBV7-2, with 9 bases that match TRBD2. This CDR3 has 13 residues. Germline V gene data show CDR1 as SGHTA and CDR2 as FQGNSA. V lost 4 bases, J lost 6 bases, and 4 bases stayed unmatched. The DNA for the CDR3 is TGTGCCAGCAGCTGGGGACTAGCCCGCGAGCAGTACTTC. Its translation: CASSWGLAREQYF.

This CDR3 reads CASRDLAGGSYNEQFF. The CDR3 DNA is TGTGCCAGTAGGGATTTAGCGGGAGGGTCCTACAATGAGCAGTTCTTC. V usage is TRBV19 and J usage is TRBJ2-1; 11 positions match TRBD2. Germline V lookup: CDR1 LNHDA, CDR2 SQIVND (reference sequence). CDR3 length: 16 residues. With V trimmed by 6 bases and J by 1 base, 5 bases remained unmatched. Looking up the rest from reference TRBV19 and TRBJ2-1 gives the full variable domain: DGGITQSPKYLFRKEGQNVTLSCEQNLNHDAMYWYRQDPGQGLRLIYYSQIVNDFQKGDIAEGYSVSREKKESFPLTVTSAQKNPTAFYLCASRDLAGGSYNEQFFGPGTRLTVL.

The sample holds a few counts of this clone. V is TRBV4-2 and J is TRBJ1-5; D ambiguous. V lost 1 base to trimming and J lost 7 bases, with 8 bases between them. Germline V gene data show CDR1 as LGHNA and CDR2 as YNFKEQ. The CDR3 has 13 amino acids. CDR3 bases: TGTGCCAGCAGCCAAGGTCCGGGACAGCCCCAGCATTTT. It translates to CASSQGPGQPQHF.

A few counts support this clone. This rearrangement joins TRBV11-3 to TRBJ2-3; 7 bases map to TRBD1. V lost 3 bases to trimming and J lost 0 bases; unmatched junction nucleotides: 0. From germline, CDR1 is SGHNT and CDR2 YENEEA. The CDR3 extends over 14 amino acids. The CDR3, as DNA: TGTGCCAGCAGCTTGGGACAGAGCACAGATACGCAGTATTTT. Amino acids: CASSLGQSTDTQYF.

This chain links TRBV7-2 with TRBJ2-3, with a weak D call TRBD2 (5 bases). The germline V gene encodes CDR1 SGHTA and CDR2 FQGNSA. V gave up 5 bases and J gave up 2 bases, with 8 bases separating them. This CDR3 region has 13 residues. CDR3 region: CASSDYLTDTQYF. The CDR3 DNA is TGTGCCAGCAGCGACTACCTCACAGATACGCAGTATTTT.

The CDR3 protein is CASSAETGVPYNEQFF. In DNA, the CDR3 is TGTGCCAGCAGCGCAGAGACAGGGGTCCCCTACAATGAGCAGTTCTTC. This sequence joins TRBV13 and TRBJ2-1, with 8 nucleotides matching TRBD1. J lost 2 bases, V lost 5 bases, and 8 bases had no gene match. CDR3 length equals 16 residues. CDR1 and CDR2 (germline): PRHDT, FYEKMQ (reference sequence).

This chain connects TRBV6-6 to TRBJ1-1; TRBD1 might be the D (6 bases). V was pared by 0 bases and J by 0 bases, with 8 bases between. Germline CDR1 is MNHNY and CDR2 is SVGAGI (reference sequence). The CDR3 is made up of 15 amino acids. CDR3 sequence (DNA): TGTGCCAGCAGTTACTCCGGGACACTGAACACTGAAGCTTTCTTT. Protein product: CASSYSGTLNTEAFF.

The V call is TRBV19, the J call TRBJ2-7, with unresolved D. The V gene lost 4 bases and the J gene lost 4 bases, with 11 bases spanning the gap. Germline CDR1 is LNHDA and CDR2 is SQIVND (reference sequence). The CDR3 is made up of 13 amino acids. For the CDR3, the DNA is TGTGCCAGTAGTAACCGAGCTTGGTACGAGCAGTACTTC. It specifies CASSNRAWYEQYF.

In its sample, this clone was seen a few times. It is likely a read error, because the conserved phenylalanine at the end of the CDR3 is missing. Because the CDR3's place on the DNA is in doubt, the DNA is left out and the CDR3 is given as listed by TCRdb. This rearrangement joins TRBV9 to TRBJ1-3. Counting both end residues, the CDR3 totals 16 amino acids. Germline lookup yields CDR1 SGDLS and CDR2 YYNGEE. The chain's CDR3 is CASSVGDFYSGNTIYL.

The J gene is TRBJ1-1, the V gene TRBV30; D remains ambiguous. Germline CDR1 is GTSNPN and CDR2 is SVGIG (reference sequence). Trimming removed 3 bases at V and 8 bases at J, with 10 bases between. CDR3 length: 11 residues. DNA for the CDR3: TGTGCCTGGAGCGTCGAGAGGGAAGCTTTCTTT. This codes for CAWSVEREAFF.

The genes are TRBV5-5 and TRBJ2-5; TRBD2 matches at 16 bases. Per the germline V gene, CDR1 is SGHKS and CDR2 is YYEKEE (reference sequence). After removal of 4 bases from V and 2 bases from J, the junction contained 2 bases not matched to a gene. The CDR3 spans 16 residues. CDR3 region: CASSPGLAGGQETQYF. CDR3 in DNA: TGTGCCAGCAGCCCGGGACTAGCGGGGGGGCAAGAGACCCAGTACTTC.

The chain uses TRBV4-3 and TRBJ2-7; D possibly corresponds to TRBD1 (5 bases). CDR1 and CDR2 from the germline V gene are LGHNA and YSLEER. The CDR3 runs 14 residues. The V end was cut by 2 bases, the J end by 0 bases, with 8 bases between. The CDR3 region has the DNA TGCGCCAGCAGCCAAACAGGTGGCTCCTACGAGCAGTACTTC. Translating it yields CASSQTGGSYEQYF.

The chain uses TRBV4-1 and TRBJ1-1; D gene unclear. Germline CDR1 is MGHRA and CDR2 is YSYEKL. Deletions cut 4 bases from V and 3 bases from J, with 12 bases between. The CDR3 runs 14 residues. Written as DNA, the CDR3 is TGCGCCAGCAGCCCCCAGAATCGGGACACTGAAGCTTTCTTT. This gives the protein CASSPQNRDTEAFF.

J is TRBJ2-1 and V is TRBV10-3; perhaps TRBD1 as D (6 bases). The CDR3 spans 15 residues. Germline V lookup: CDR1 ENHRY, CDR2 SYGVKD. V lost 6 bases to trimming and J lost 4 bases, with 16 bases between them. The chain's CDR3 is CAIREGDTRYNEQFF. In DNA, the CDR3 is TGTGCCATCAGGGAAGGGGACACCAGATACAATGAGCAGTTCTTC.

The J gene is TRBJ1-6, the V gene TRBV30; D is uncertain. Trimming cost V 1 base and J 0 bases, with 7 bases left between them. Germline V lookup: CDR1 GTSNPN, CDR2 SVGIG (reference sequence). The CDR3 has 15 residues. The CDR3 here is CAWSGRGSYNSPLHF. CDR3 in DNA: TGTGCCTGGAGTGGGAGAGGCTCCTATAATTCACCCCTCCACTTT.

This chain uses TRBV13 with TRBJ2-2; the D gene is possibly TRBD2 (5 bases). Germline V gene lookup returns CDR1 PRHDT and CDR2 FYEKMQ (reference sequence). The CDR3 is 14 amino acids. V dropped 6 bases and J dropped 0 bases, with 8 bases sitting between them. This CDR3 reads CASRRTSNTGELFF. The CDR3 region has the DNA TGTGCCAGCAGGCGGACTTCGAACACCGGGGAGCTGTTTTTT.

The chain carries TRBV9 and TRBJ2-1; 9 bases fit TRBD2. Germline V lookup: CDR1 SGDLS, CDR2 YYNGEE. The CDR3 has 15 residues. J was trimmed by 4 bases and V by 0 bases; bases with no gene match: 2. CDR3 sequence reads: CASSVGGGAYNEQFF. The CDR3 nucleotides are TGTGCCAGCAGCGTAGGCGGGGGGGCGTACAATGAGCAGTTCTTC.